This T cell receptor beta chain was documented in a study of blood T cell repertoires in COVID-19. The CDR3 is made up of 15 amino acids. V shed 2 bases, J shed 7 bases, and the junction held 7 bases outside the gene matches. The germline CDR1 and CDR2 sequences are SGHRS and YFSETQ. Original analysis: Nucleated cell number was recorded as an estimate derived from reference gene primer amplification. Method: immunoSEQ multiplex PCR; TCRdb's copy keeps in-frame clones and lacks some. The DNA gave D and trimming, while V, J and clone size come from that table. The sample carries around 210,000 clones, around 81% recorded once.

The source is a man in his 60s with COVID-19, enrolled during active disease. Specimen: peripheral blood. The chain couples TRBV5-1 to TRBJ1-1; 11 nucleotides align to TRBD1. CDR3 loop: CASSFDGTGGDEAFF. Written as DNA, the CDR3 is TGCGCCAGCAGCTTTGATGGGACAGGGGGTGATGAAGCTTTCTTT.